This T cell receptor (beta chain) was identified in a study of T cell responses to AZD1222 COVID-19 vaccine. Only in-frame clones appear in the TCRdb table, and some are missing; sequencing was by immunoSEQ multiplex PCR. This table has 100,000 to 150,000 clones, just over 85% appearing once. The clonotype originates from an adult in good health. This material consisted of peripheral blood, taken on day 0 of AZD1222 vaccination.

The CDR3: CASSPQRGAVSEQYF. In DNA, the CDR3 is TGTGCCAGCAGCCCCCAGAGGGGGGCGGTAAGTGAGCAGTACTTC. The chain combines TRBV7-2 with TRBJ2-7; D is tentatively TRBD1 or TRBD2 (6 bases each). Germline V gene sequence: CDR1 SGHTA, CDR2 FQGNSA. The CDR3 consists of 15 residues. Trimming took off 5 bases at V and 7 bases at J, with 21 bases between the two ends.